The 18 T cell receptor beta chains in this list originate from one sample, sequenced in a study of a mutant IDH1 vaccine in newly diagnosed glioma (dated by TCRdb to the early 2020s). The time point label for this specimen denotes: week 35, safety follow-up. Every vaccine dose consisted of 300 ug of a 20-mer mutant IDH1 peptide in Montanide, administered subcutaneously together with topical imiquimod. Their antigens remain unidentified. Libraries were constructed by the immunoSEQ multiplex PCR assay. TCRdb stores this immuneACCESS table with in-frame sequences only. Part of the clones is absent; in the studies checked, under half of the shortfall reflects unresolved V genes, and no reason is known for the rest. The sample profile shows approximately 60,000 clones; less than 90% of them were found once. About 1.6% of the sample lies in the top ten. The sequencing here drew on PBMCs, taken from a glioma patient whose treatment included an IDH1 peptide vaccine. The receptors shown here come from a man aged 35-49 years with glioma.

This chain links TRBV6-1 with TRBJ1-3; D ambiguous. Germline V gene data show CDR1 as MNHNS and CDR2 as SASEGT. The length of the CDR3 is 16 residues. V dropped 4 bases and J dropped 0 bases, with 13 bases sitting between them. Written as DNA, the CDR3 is TGTGCCAGCAGTGTTGAGGACGTACACTCTGGAAACACCATATATTTT. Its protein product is CASSVEDVHSGNTIYF.

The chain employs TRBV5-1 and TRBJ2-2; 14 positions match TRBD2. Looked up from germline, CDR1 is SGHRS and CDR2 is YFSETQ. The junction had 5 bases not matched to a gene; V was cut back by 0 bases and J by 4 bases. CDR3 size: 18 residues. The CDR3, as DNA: TGCGCCAGCAGCTTGGATGGGACTAGCGGGAGCGGCACCGGGGAGCTGTTTTTT. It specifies CASSLDGTSGSGTGELFF.

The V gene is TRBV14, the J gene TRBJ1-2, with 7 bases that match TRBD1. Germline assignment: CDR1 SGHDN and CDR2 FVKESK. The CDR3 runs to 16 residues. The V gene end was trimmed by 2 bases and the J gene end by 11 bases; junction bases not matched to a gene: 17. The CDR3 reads CASSQTRTGRVPWYTF. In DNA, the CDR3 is TGTGCCAGCAGCCAAACAAGGACAGGCCGGGTTCCATGGTACACCTTC.

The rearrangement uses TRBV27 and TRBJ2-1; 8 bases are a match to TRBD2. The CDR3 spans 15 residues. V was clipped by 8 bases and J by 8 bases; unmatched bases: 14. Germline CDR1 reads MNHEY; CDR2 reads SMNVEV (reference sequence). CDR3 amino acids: CASGNQGLGIYEQFF. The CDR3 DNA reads TGTGCCAGCGGTAATCAGGGACTAGGTATCTATGAGCAGTTCTTC.

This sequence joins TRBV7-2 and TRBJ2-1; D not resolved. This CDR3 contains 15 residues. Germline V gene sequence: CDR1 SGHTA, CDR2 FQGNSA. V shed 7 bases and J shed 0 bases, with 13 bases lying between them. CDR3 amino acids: CASKAPSSSYNEQFF. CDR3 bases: TGTGCCAGCAAGGCCCCGAGTAGCTCCTACAATGAGCAGTTCTTC.

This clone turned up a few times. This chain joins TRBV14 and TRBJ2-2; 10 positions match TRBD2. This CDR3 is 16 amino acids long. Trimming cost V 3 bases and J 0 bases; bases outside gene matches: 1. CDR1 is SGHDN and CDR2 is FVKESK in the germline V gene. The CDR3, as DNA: TGTGCCAGCAGCCACCTAGCGGGAGCGAACACCGGGGAGCTGTTTTTT. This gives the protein CASSHLAGANTGELFF.

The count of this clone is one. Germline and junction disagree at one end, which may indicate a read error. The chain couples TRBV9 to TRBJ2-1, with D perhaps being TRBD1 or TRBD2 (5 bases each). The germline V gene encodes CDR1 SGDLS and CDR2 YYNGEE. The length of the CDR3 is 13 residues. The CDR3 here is CASSVATRDPSIF. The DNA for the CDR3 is TGTGCCAGCAGCGTAGCTACCAGGGACCCATCGATCTTC.

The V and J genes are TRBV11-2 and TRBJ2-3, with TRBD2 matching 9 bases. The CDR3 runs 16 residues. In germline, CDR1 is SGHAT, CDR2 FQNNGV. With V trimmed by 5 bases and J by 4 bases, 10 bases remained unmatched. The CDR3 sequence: CASSQAASGTADTQYF. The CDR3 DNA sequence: TGTGCCAGCAGCCAGGCCGCTAGCGGGACCGCAGATACGCAGTATTTT. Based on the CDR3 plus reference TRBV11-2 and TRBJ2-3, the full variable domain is EAGVAQSPRYKIIEKRQSVAFWCNPISGHATLYWYQQILGQGPKLLIQFQNNGVVDDSQLPKDRFSAERLKGVDSTLKIQPAKLEDSAVYLCASSQAASGTADTQYFGPGTRLTVL.

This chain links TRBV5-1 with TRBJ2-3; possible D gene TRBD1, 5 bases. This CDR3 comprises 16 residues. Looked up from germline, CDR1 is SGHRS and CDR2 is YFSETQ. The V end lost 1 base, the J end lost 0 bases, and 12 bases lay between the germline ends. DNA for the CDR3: TGCGCCAGCAGCTTGCCTACAGGCCGTAGCACAGATACGCAGTATTTT. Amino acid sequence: CASSLPTGRSTDTQYF.

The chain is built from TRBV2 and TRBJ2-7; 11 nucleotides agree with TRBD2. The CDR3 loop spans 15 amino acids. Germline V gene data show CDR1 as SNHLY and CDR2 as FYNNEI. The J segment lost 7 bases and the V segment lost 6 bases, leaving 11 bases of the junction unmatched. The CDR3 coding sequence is TGTGCCAGCAGACATGGGACTAGCGGTGTCGGAGAGCAGTACTTC. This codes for CASRHGTSGVGEQYF.

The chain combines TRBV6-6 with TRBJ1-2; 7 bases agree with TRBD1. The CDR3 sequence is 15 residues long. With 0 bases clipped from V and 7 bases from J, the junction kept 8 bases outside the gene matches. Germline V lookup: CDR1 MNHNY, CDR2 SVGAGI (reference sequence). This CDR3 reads CASSYSEGATRGYTF. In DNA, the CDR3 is TGTGCCAGCAGTTACTCGGAGGGGGCGACACGTGGCTACACCTTC.

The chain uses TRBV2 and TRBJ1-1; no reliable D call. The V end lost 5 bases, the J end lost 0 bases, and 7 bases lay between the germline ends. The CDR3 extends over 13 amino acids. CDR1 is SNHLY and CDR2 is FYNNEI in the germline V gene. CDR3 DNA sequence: TGTGCCAGCAGTCAGGAGATGAACACTGAAGCTTTCTTT. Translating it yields CASSQEMNTEAFF.

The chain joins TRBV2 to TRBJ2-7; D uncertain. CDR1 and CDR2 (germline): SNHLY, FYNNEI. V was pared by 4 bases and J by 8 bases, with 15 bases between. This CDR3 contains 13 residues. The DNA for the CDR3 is TGTGCCAGCAGTGTCGGAGTTAGCCCTCAGCAGTACTTC. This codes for CASSVGVSPQQYF.

The CDR3 protein is CASSLSAVDTGELFF. The CDR3 nucleotides read TGTGCCAGCAGCTTGTCTGCGGTCGACACCGGGGAGCTGTTTTTT. The chain carries TRBV13 and TRBJ2-2; D is undetermined. There are 15 residues in the CDR3. Germline V gene lookup returns CDR1 PRHDT and CDR2 FYEKMQ (reference sequence). Trimming left V 3 bases short and J 3 bases short, with 11 bases between.

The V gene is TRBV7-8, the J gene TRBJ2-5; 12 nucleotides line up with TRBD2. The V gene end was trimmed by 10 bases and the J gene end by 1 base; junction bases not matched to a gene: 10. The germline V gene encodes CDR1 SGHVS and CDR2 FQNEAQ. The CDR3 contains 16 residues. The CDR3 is CATILGTSGRQETQYF. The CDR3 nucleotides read TGTGCCACCATTCTGGGGACTAGCGGGCGCCAAGAGACCCAGTACTTC. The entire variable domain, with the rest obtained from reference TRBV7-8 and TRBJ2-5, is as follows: GAGVSQSPRYKVAKRGQDVALRCDPISGHVSLFWYQQALGQGPEFLTYFQNEAQLDKSGLPSDRFFAERPEGSVSTLKIQRTQQEDSAVYLCATILGTSGRQETQYFGPGTRLLVL.

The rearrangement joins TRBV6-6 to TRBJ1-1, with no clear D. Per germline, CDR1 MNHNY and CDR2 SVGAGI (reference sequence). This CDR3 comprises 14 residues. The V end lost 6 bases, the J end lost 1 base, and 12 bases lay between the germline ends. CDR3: CASRKTEPNTEAFF. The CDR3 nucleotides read TGTGCCAGCAGGAAAACAGAACCGAACACTGAAGCTTTCTTT.

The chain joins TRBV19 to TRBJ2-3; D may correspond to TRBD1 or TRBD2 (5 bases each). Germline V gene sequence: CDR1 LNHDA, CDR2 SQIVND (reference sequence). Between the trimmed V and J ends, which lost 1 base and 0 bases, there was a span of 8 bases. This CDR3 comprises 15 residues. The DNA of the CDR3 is TGTGCCAGTAGTATAGGGGACGGCAGCACAGATACGCAGTATTTT. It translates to CASSIGDGSTDTQYF. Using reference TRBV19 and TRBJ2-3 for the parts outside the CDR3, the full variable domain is DGGITQSPKYLFRKEGQNVTLSCEQNLNHDAMYWYRQDPGQGLRLIYYSQIVNDFQKGDIAEGYSVSREKKESFPLTVTSAQKNPTAFYLCASSIGDGSTDTQYFGPGTRLTVL.

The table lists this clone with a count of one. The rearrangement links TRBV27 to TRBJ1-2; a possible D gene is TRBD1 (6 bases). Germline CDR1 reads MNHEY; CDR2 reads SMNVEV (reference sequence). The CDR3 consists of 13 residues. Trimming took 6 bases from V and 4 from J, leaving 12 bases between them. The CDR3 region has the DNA TGTGCCAGCAGCTCCGGGGGGCCCTATGGCTACACCTTC. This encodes CASSSGGPYGYTF.